This TCR beta chain was obtained from a study of OX40 agonist ivuxolimab in advanced cancers. Overall study: Patients received ivuxolimab, an agonistic anti-OX40 (CD134) antibody.

Using immunoSEQ multiplex PCR, the repertoire was profiled, and TCRdb retains in-frame clones only, with some absent. Among roughly 48,000 clones, 75% to 85% were seen once, and the ten largest hold roughly 2.5%. Per the germline V gene, CDR1 is LGHNA and CDR2 is YSLEER. V was clipped by 0 bases and J by 6 bases; unmatched bases: 4. The length of the CDR3 is 14 residues. The sample in question was CD4+ or CD8+ T cells sorted from blood, obtained in a trial of the OX40 agonist ivuxolimab. The receptor was derived from an adult with an advanced solid tumor such as melanoma, head and neck, liver or kidney cancer. The V and J genes are TRBV4-3 and TRBJ2-7, with TRBD1 identical over 8 bases. This CDR3 is CASSQDPGTGEQYF. The CDR3, as DNA: TGCGCCAGCAGCCAAGACCCGGGGACAGGCGAGCAGTACTTC.